This TCR beta chain was observed in a study of blood T cell repertoires in COVID-19. Germline assignment: CDR1 LGHDT and CDR2 YNNKEL (reference sequence). The CDR3 has 15 residues. V was shortened by 3 bases and J by 0 bases, with 8 bases between the two germline ends. The data were produced by immunoSEQ multiplex PCR, yet TCRdb's version contains in-frame clones alone and is incomplete. This repertoire shows some 70,000 clones, 82% found once; its top ten account for 6.6%. J is TRBJ2-2 and V is TRBV3-1 (or the pseudogene TRBV3-2); D call uncertain. The receptor's source is a man aged 60-69 years with acute or convalescent COVID-19. The source material was peripheral blood. The CDR3 coding sequence is TGTGCCAGCAGCCATCCCCCTCCGAACACCGGGGAGCTGTTTTTT. Translation gives CASSHPPPNTGELFF.